This TCR beta chain stems from a study of T cell clonality in common variable immunodeficiency. Findings and caveats of the study: Compared with controls, CVID subjects had fewer shared TCRbeta clones. In common variable immunodeficiency, TCR beta chains reportedly carried fewer deletions and N-nucleotide insertions.

Patients and controls were mostly of Caucasian heritage. Sequencing was performed with immunoSEQ multiplex PCR; in TCRdb, only in-frame clones are kept and a portion is missing. The specimen has roughly 40,000 clones, none found just once. This clone has a count of ten or more. The target antigen is unknown. The read falls 3 residues short of the CDR3 end, and the missing part is taken from the germline J gene. CDR3 length: 14 residues. Per the germline V gene, CDR1 is LNHDA and CDR2 is SQIVND (reference sequence). Trimming removed 1 base from V and 1 base from J, with 7 bases in between. This TCR was recovered from a person between 18 and 69 years old in good health. Material for sequencing was peripheral blood mononuclear cells. V usage is TRBV19 and J usage is TRBJ1-1; unclear D gene. This CDR3 is CASSIVYGNTEAFF. Partial CDR3 DNA: TGTGCCAGTAGTATAGTGTACGGGAACACTGAA.